The 32 T cell receptor beta chains presented below share a single source sample, sequenced in a study of metastatic and nonmetastatic thyroid tumors. Through MiXCR, TCRdb re-clonotyped the PCR reads. The repertoire includes roughly 98,000 clones, about 15% of them detected once, and about 3.6% sits in the top ten. All patients were treatment-naive before thyroid surgery. The sample comprised blood. Receptor source: a female donor with papillary thyroid cancer or a benign thyroid nodule (not recorded which). Some clones in this sample may be carry-over from other donors' samples.

The sample holds a few counts of this clone. A read error is possible here, since a much larger clone lies one base away. This CDR3 is also generated by other DNA sequences in the sample. J is TRBJ2-7 and V is TRBV10-3; 12 nucleotides align to TRBD1. Germline trimming cut 4 bases from V and 2 bases from J; bases unmatched to any gene: 6. Germline V gene sequence: CDR1 ENHRY, CDR2 SYGVKD. The CDR3 covers 16 residues. CDR3: CAISGGQGAITYEQYF. For the CDR3, the DNA is TGTGCCATCAGTGGGGGACAGGGGGCTATTACCTACGAGCAGTACTTC.

This clone was seen only once. This may come from a read error, since a much larger clone is one base off. The J gene is TRBJ2-2, the V gene TRBV7-6; 7 bases are a match to TRBD2. This CDR3 has 15 amino acids. V was pared by 0 bases and J by 9 bases, with 7 bases of the junction left unmatched. Germline assignment: CDR1 SGHVS and CDR2 FNYEAQ. The CDR3 spells CASSLAPPGRRELFF. Written as DNA, the CDR3 is TGTGCCAGCAGCTTAGCGCCCCCCGGGAGGCGGGAGCTGTTTTTT.

This clone was seen repeatedly, ten times or more. A much larger clone lies one base from this, so it may be a read error. Other nucleotide sequences from this sample produce the same CDR3. The chain has TRBV24-1 and TRBJ2-7; the match to TRBD1 covers 9 bases. V lost 10 bases, J lost 6 bases, and 9 bases stayed unmatched. The CDR3 has 13 residues. Germline CDR1 is KGHDR and CDR2 is SFDVKD. The CDR3 protein is CATARDRDGEQYF. In nucleotides, the CDR3 is TGTGCCACTGCTCGGGACAGGGACGGCGAGCAGTACTTC.

In this sample, this clone turned up many times. V usage is TRBV2 and J usage is TRBJ1-1, with unresolved D. The CDR3 totals 10 residues. The germline CDR1 and CDR2 sequences are SNHLY and FYNNEI. V lost 11 bases and J lost 1, with 5 bases in between. CDR3 nucleotide sequence: TGTGCCTCTCGGAACACTGAAGCTTTCTTT. As protein: CASRNTEAFF. The entire variable domain, with the rest obtained from reference TRBV2 and TRBJ1-1, is as follows: EPEVTQTPSHQVTQMGQEVILRCVPISNHLYFYWYRQILGQKVEFLVSFYNNEISEKSEIFDDQFSVERPDGSNFTLKIRSTKLEDSAMYFCASRNTEAFFGQGTRLTVV.

This clone appeared many times. This chain uses TRBV30 with TRBJ1-2; 7 bases are shared with TRBD1. The CDR3 is 14 residues long. Trimming took 3 bases from V and 6 from J; bases not matched to a gene: 10. Germline V lookup: CDR1 GTSNPN, CDR2 SVGIG (reference sequence). DNA of the CDR3: TGTGCCTGGAGCAGATCCGGGACAGCGGATGGCTACACCTTC. It encodes CAWSRSGTADGYTF.

This clone was recorded at least ten times. The chain recombines TRBV5-1 with TRBJ1-1; no clear D gene. The CDR3 has 14 amino acids. Germline V gene lookup returns CDR1 SGHRS and CDR2 YFSETQ. Trimming stripped 0 bases from V and 6 bases from J, with 12 bases between. This chain's CDR3 is CASSLGGIGAEAFF. Written as DNA, the CDR3 is TGCGCCAGCAGCTTGGGTGGGATTGGCGCTGAAGCTTTCTTT.

The genes are TRBV30 and TRBJ1-2, with D hard to call. V shed 4 bases and J shed 9 bases, with 21 bases lying between them. This CDR3 is built from 14 residues. CDR1 is GTSNPN and CDR2 is SVGIG in the germline V gene (reference sequence). DNA of the CDR3: TGTGCCTGGAAGTATGGCGGTGAAATTTATTGCTACACCTTC. Protein sequence: CAWKYGGEIYCYTF. Variable domain in full (rest from reference TRBV30 and TRBJ1-2): SQTIHQWPATLVQPVGSPLSLECTVEGTSNPNLYWYRQAAGRGLQLLFYSVGIGQISSEVPQNLSASRPQDRQFILSSKKLLLSDSGFYLCAWKYGGEIYCYTFGSGTRLTVV.

This chain links TRBV6-6 with TRBJ2-2; maybe TRBD2 (5 bases). The V and J ends lost 0 bases and 7 bases respectively, with 9 bases between them. This CDR3 contains 14 residues. Germline V gene sequence: CDR1 MNHNY, CDR2 SVGAGI (reference sequence). CDR3 sequence reads: CASSYSTGSGELFF. The CDR3 DNA reads TGTGCCAGCAGTTACTCGACGGGGAGCGGGGAGCTGTTTTTT.

Ten or more counts support this clone. The chain carries TRBV28 and TRBJ1-2; possible D gene TRBD1, 5 bases. V was shortened by 0 bases and J by 6 bases, with 8 bases between the two germline ends. The CDR3 consists of 13 residues. Germline CDR1 and CDR2: MDHEN and SYDVKM. DNA of the CDR3: TGTGCCAGCAGTTTATGGGGGACGGATGGCTACACCTTC. It codes for CASSLWGTDGYTF.

This clone was seen many times. J is TRBJ1-6 and V is TRBV9; 11 bases match TRBD1. CDR3 length equals 15 residues. V lost 2 bases to trimming and J lost 8 bases; unmatched junction nucleotides: 3. Germline CDR1 is SGDLS and CDR2 is YYNGEE. This CDR3 reads CASSVGQGGHSPLHF. CDR3 DNA: TGTGCCAGCAGCGTGGGACAGGGGGGACATTCACCCCTCCACTTT.

The CDR3 spells CASIPSGGGNIQYF. CDR3 DNA sequence: TGTGCCAGCATCCCATCCGGGGGGGGGAACATTCAGTACTTC. The chain couples TRBV5-6 to TRBJ2-4; TRBD2 agrees at 8 bases. The CDR3 totals 14 residues. The V gene end was trimmed by 6 bases and the J gene end by 7 bases; junction bases not matched to a gene: 9. Germline V lookup: CDR1 SGHDT, CDR2 YYEEEE.

This clone was found many times. The V call is TRBV7-2, the J call TRBJ2-2, with D hard to call. Germline loops: CDR1 SGHTA, CDR2 FQGNSA. The CDR3 has 14 residues. V was shortened by 0 bases and J by 1 base, with 3 bases between the two germline ends. The CDR3 sequence: CASSLAGNTGELFF. DNA of the CDR3: TGTGCCAGCAGCTTAGCAGGGAACACCGGGGAGCTGTTTTTT. Filled out from reference TRBV7-2 and TRBJ2-2, the complete variable domain reads GAGVSQSPSNKVTEKGKDVELRCDPISGHTALYWYRQSLGQGLEFLIYFQGNSAPDKSGLPSDRFSAERTGGSVSTLTIQRTQQEDSAVYLCASSLAGNTGELFFGEGSRLTVL.

This clone was picked up many times. The rearrangement links TRBV11-2 to TRBJ2-1; TRBD1 is a possible D gene (5 bases). The V gene lost 0 bases and the J gene lost 7 bases, with 13 bases spanning the gap. This CDR3 has 15 amino acids. Germline-derived CDR1 and CDR2 are SGHAT and FQNNGV. CDR3 amino acids: CASSLEPQGWNEQFF. In nucleotides, the CDR3 is TGTGCCAGCAGCTTAGAGCCCCAGGGTTGGAATGAGCAGTTCTTC.

This clone was counted many times. The V call is TRBV27, the J call TRBJ1-2, with 10 bases that match TRBD1. This CDR3 is 15 amino acids long. Germline CDR1 is MNHEY and CDR2 is SMNVEV (reference sequence). J gave up 3 bases and V 5 bases, and 6 bases lay outside the gene matches. In DNA form, the CDR3 reads TGTGCCAGCAGTCCCTGGGACAGGGGACACTATGGCTACACCTTC. Translated: CASSPWDRGHYGYTF.

This clone appeared many times. The V and J genes are TRBV11-1 and TRBJ2-2; D possibly corresponds to TRBD1 (6 bases). V was pared by 5 bases and J by 5 bases, with 12 bases between. CDR3 length: 14 residues. The V gene's germline CDR1 is SGHAT and CDR2 FQDESV (reference sequence). CDR3 in amino acids: CASSRDKKTGELFF. CDR3 coding DNA: TGTGCCAGCAGCCGGGACAAGAAAACCGGGGAGCTGTTTTTT. The variable domain in full, completed from reference TRBV11-1 and TRBJ2-2, reads EAEVAQSPRYKITEKSQAVAFWCDPISGHATLYWYRQILGQGPELLVQFQDESVVDDSQLPKDRFSAERLKGVDSTLKIQPAELGDSAMYLCASSRDKKTGELFFGEGSRLTVL.

In its sample, this clone was seen many times. The rearrangement uses TRBV7-9 and TRBJ2-1; weak D call: TRBD1 (5 bases). The CDR3 is 18 amino acids. Trimming cost V 5 bases and J 5 bases, with 25 bases left between them. Germline assignment: CDR1 SEHNR and CDR2 FQNEAQ (reference sequence). The CDR3 loop reads CASSPAGRGAARNNEQFF. DNA for the CDR3: TGTGCCAGCAGCCCGGCCGGGCGTGGGGCGGCCCGAAACAATGAGCAGTTCTTC.

This clone was recorded many times. CDR3 residues: CASGVETVGSSPLHF. Written as DNA, the CDR3 is TGTGCCAGCGGTGTGGAGACGGTCGGGAGTTCACCCCTCCACTTT. J is TRBJ1-6 and V is TRBV6-1; D remains unclear. Between the trimmed V and J ends, which lost 8 bases and 9 bases, there was a span of 20 bases. This CDR3 is 15 amino acids long. Germline V CDR1 and CDR2: MNHNS, SASEGT.

This clone appeared many times. The chain links TRBV24-1 to TRBJ2-1; D remains ambiguous. CDR3 length: 14 amino acids. Trimming cost V 0 bases and J 7 bases, with 9 bases left between them. Per germline, CDR1 KGHDR and CDR2 SFDVKD. DNA for the CDR3: TGTGCCACCAGTGATTTGCGTGTGGGAAATGAGCAGTTCTTC. It codes for CATSDLRVGNEQFF.

Points on this clone: With a much larger clone just one base away, this may be a read error. In DNA, the CDR3 is TGCGCCAGCAGATTAGCGGTGGGGAGCACAGATACGCAGTATTTT. Its translation: CASRLAVGSTDTQYF. The rearrangement uses TRBV5-1 and TRBJ2-3; weak D call: TRBD2 (6 bases). Trimming pared 5 bases from V and 0 bases from J, leaving 13 bases between. The CDR3 is made up of 15 amino acids. Germline V gives CDR1 SGHRS, CDR2 YFSETQ.

This clone was seen ten or more times. V usage is TRBV7-2 and J usage is TRBJ2-7; TRBD2 matches at 8 bases. CDR1 SGHTA and CDR2 FQGNSA come from the germline V gene. CDR3 size: 14 residues. V lost 3 bases, J lost 2 bases, and 3 bases stayed unmatched. CDR3 sequence: CASSFDGGAYEQYF. Here the CDR3 DNA reads TGTGCCAGCAGCTTCGACGGGGGGGCCTACGAGCAGTACTTC.

Notes on this clone: At one of its ends the junction is not consistent with the germline gene, which may arise from a read error. This sequence joins TRBV9 and TRBJ1-2; no firm D call. The V gene's germline CDR1 is SGDLS and CDR2 YYNGEE. The CDR3 has 14 amino acids. The CDR3 sequence: CASSVDFVAYVYTF. DNA for the CDR3: TGTGCCAGCAGCGTAGACTTTGTGGCCTATGTCTACACCTTC. Complete variable domain (other parts from reference TRBV9 and TRBJ1-2): DSGVTQTPKHLITATGQRVTLRCSPRSGDLSVYWYQQSLDQGLQFLIQYYNGEERAKGNILERFSAQQFPDLHSELNLSSLELGDSALYFCASSVDFVAYVYTFGSGTRLTVV.

This clone was seen many times. This sequence joins TRBV10-3 and TRBJ2-7, with 11 bases identical to TRBD1. V was pared by 6 bases and J by 3 bases, with 4 bases of the junction left unmatched. Germline CDR1 and CDR2: ENHRY and SYGVKD. This CDR3 has 14 amino acids. CDR3 sequence reads: CAISGDRGDYEQYF. CDR3 nucleotides: TGTGCCATCAGCGGGGACAGGGGGGACTACGAGCAGTACTTC.

The J gene is TRBJ2-7, the V gene TRBV11-1, with 8 positions matching TRBD1. The germline CDR1 and CDR2 sequences are SGHAT and FQDESV (reference sequence). V lost 6 bases, J lost 2 bases, and 12 bases stayed unmatched. This CDR3 comprises 16 residues. The CDR3 protein is CASSRTGTGFPYEQYF. The CDR3 DNA follows: TGTGCCAGCAGTCGGACCGGGACAGGATTCCCCTACGAGCAGTACTTC.

This clone has just a few counts. A single base separates this from a much larger clone, so it may be a read error. The gene calls are TRBV18 and TRBJ1-3; 12 bases map to TRBD1. The CDR3 length is 16 residues. CDR1 and CDR2 from the germline V gene are KGHSH and LQKENI. In DNA form, the CDR3 reads TGTGCCAGCTCACCGGGACAGGGGGCTTTTAGGAACACCACATATTTT. Amino acids: CASSPGQGAFRNTTYF.

This clone was recorded many times. Other DNA sequences in the same sample also yield this CDR3. The chain combines TRBV12-3 or TRBV12-4 with TRBJ2-3, with D perhaps matching TRBD1 (6 bases). The CDR3 sequence is 12 residues long. V lost 10 bases and J lost 9, with 17 bases in between. The CDR3 is CATSEGVDTQYF. DNA for the CDR3: TGTGCCACCAGCGAGGGGGTGGACACGCAGTATTTT.

With regard to this clone: Other DNA sequences in this sample translate to the same CDR3. This chain uses TRBV6-1 with TRBJ2-2; D is possibly TRBD1 (6 bases). CDR1 and CDR2 (germline): MNHNS, SASEGT. The length of the CDR3 is 17 residues. Trimming took 6 bases from V and 8 from J, leaving 25 bases between them. The CDR3 region has the DNA TGTGCCAGCAGGCCAAGCCGTGGGGCAGGGGCGGCAGGGGAGCTGTTTTTT. It specifies CASRPSRGAGAAGELFF.

This clone has ten or more counts. The chain employs TRBV10-1 and TRBJ2-3; D is possibly TRBD2 (6 bases). This CDR3 contains 15 residues. From germline, CDR1 is WNHNN and CDR2 SYGVQD (reference sequence). Trimming stripped 0 bases from V and 4 bases from J, with 11 bases between. The CDR3 loop is CASSESEGGPDTQYF. As DNA, the CDR3 is TGCGCCAGCAGTGAGTCGGAGGGCGGCCCAGATACGCAGTATTTT.

This clone was found a few times. Being one base from a much bigger clone, this may be a read error. The genes are TRBV9 and TRBJ1-1; 7 nucleotides agree with TRBD1. Looked up from germline, CDR1 is SGDLS and CDR2 is YYNGEE. This CDR3 is 13 amino acids long. The junction had 4 bases not matched to a gene; V was cut back by 0 bases and J by 8 bases. The CDR3 sequence is CASSVDPRGEAFF. In DNA, the CDR3 is TGTGCCAGCAGCGTAGATCCCAGGGGGGAAGCTTTCTTT.

This chain uses TRBV5-4 with TRBJ2-1; D possibly corresponds to TRBD1 (5 bases). Per the germline V gene, CDR1 is SGHNT and CDR2 is YYREEE (reference sequence). CDR3 size: 17 residues. V lost 0 bases and J 7 bases, leaving 20 bases between the germline ends. The CDR3 DNA sequence: TGTGCCAGCAGCTTGGCCATAAATCCTAGGGGTCCTAATGAGCAGTTCTTC. Translation gives CASSLAINPRGPNEQFF.

This clone was observed at least ten times. The chain employs TRBV11-3 and TRBJ2-2; D may be TRBD1 (6 bases). Germline V gene lookup returns CDR1 SGHNT and CDR2 YENEEA. The CDR3 length is 13 residues. V lost 5 bases and J 4 bases, leaving 8 bases between the germline ends. The CDR3 protein is CASSRRGTGELFF. DNA of the CDR3: TGTGCCAGCAGCCGCAGGGGCACCGGGGAGCTGTTTTTT.

The table lists this clone with many counts. This sample includes further DNA sequences coding for the same CDR3. The CDR3 region has the DNA TGTGCCAGCAGCTTATCCCCACCTGGACTAGCGGGCGTCAGTGAGCAGTTCTTC. This translates into CASSLSPPGLAGVSEQFF. The chain couples TRBV11-2 to TRBJ2-1; TRBD2 matches at 11 bases. The CDR3 is 18 residues long. The germline gives CDR1 SGHAT, CDR2 FQNNGV. After removal of 2 bases from V and 9 bases from J, the junction contained 15 bases not matched to a gene.

Concerning this clone: Possible read error: a much larger clone is one base away. J is TRBJ2-2 and V is TRBV5-1; the D call may be TRBD1 or TRBD2 (5 bases each). Germline values: CDR1 SGHRS, CDR2 YFSETQ. CDR3 length equals 16 residues. CDR3 DNA: TGCGCCAGCAGCCTAAGTCGGGGCAGTAACACCTGGGAGCTGTTTTTT. As protein: CASSLSRGSNTWELFF.